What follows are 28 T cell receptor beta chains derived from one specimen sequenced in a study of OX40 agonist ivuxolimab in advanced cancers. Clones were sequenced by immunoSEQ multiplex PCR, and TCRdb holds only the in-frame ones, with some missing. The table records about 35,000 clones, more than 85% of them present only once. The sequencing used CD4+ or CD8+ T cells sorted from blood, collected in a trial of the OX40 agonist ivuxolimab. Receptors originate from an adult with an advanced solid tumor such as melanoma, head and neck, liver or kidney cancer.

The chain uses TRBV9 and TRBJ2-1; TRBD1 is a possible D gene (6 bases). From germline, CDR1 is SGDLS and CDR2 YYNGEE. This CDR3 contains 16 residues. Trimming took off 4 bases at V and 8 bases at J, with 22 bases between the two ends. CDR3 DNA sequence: TGTGCCAGCAGCCCTCACGGGACAAAAGGGTACGATGAGCAGTTCTTC. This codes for CASSPHGTKGYDEQFF.

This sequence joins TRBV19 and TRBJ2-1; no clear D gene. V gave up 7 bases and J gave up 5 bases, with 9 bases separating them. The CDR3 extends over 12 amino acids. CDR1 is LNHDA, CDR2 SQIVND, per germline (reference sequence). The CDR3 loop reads CASNGPDNEQFF. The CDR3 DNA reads TGTGCCAGTAATGGACCCGACAATGAGCAGTTCTTC.

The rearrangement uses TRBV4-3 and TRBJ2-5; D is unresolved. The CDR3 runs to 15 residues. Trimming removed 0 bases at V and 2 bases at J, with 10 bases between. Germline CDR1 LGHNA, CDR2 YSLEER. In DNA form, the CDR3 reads TGCGCCAGCAGCCAAGACGGCGCGCCACAAGAGACCCAGTACTTC. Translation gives CASSQDGAPQETQYF.

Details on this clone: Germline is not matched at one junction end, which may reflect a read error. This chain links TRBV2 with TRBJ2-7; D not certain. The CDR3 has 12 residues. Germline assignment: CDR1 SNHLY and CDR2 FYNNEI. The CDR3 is CATSDENYEQYF. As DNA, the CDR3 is TGTGCCACCAGTGACGAAAACTACGAGCAGTACTTC.

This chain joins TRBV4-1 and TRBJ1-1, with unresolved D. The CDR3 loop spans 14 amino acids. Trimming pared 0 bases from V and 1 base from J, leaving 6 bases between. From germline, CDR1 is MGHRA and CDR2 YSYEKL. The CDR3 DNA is TGCGCCAGCAGCCAAGAACGGGGGAACACTGAAGCTTTCTTT. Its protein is CASSQERGNTEAFF.

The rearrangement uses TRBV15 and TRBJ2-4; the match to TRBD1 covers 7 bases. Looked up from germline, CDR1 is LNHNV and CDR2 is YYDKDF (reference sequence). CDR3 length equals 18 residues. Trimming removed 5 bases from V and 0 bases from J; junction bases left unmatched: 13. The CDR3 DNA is TGTGCCACCAGCCCTAAAAGGGGGCACACAGGAGCCAAAAACATTCAGTACTTC. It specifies CATSPKRGHTGAKNIQYF.

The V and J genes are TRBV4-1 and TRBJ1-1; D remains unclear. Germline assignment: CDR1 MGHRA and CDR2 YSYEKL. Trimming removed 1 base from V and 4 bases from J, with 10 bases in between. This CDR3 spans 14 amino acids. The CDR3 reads CASSQAKAGTEAFF. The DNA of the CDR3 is TGCGCCAGCAGCCAAGCGAAGGCCGGCACTGAAGCTTTCTTT.

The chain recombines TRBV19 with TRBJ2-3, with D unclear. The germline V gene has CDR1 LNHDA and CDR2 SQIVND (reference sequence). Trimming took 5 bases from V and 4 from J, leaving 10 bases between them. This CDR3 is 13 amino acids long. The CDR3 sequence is CASSPFGPDTQYF. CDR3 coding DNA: TGTGCCAGTAGTCCTTTTGGCCCAGATACGCAGTATTTT.

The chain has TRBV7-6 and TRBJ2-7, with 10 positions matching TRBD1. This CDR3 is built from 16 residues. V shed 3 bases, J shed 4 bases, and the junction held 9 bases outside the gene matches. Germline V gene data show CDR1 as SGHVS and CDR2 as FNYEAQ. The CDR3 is CASSFTPGQGQYEQYF. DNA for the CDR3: TGTGCCAGCAGCTTCACCCCGGGACAGGGGCAGTACGAGCAGTACTTC.

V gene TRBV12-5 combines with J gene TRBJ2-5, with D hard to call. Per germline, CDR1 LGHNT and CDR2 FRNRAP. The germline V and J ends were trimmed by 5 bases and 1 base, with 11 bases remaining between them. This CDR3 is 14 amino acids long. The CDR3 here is CASGPEPAQETQYF. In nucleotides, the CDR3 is TGTGCTAGTGGTCCCGAGCCGGCCCAAGAGACCCAGTACTTC.

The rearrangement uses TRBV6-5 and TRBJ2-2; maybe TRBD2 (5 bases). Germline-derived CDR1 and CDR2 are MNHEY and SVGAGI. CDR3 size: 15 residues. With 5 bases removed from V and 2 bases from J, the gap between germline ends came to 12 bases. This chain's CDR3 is CASSPSGVNTGELFF. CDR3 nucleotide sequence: TGTGCCAGCAGTCCCTCCGGGGTCAACACCGGGGAGCTGTTTTTT.

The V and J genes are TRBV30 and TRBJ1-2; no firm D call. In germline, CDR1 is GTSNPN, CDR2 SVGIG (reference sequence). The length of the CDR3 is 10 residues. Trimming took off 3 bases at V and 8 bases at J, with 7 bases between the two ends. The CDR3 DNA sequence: TGTGCCTGGAGATCGTACGGCTACACCTTC. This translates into CAWRSYGYTF.

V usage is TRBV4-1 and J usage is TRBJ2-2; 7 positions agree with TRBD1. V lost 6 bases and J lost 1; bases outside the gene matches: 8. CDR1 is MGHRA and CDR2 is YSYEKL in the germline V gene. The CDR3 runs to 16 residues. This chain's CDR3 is CASRQPGQRNTGELFF. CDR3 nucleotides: TGCGCCAGCAGACAACCGGGACAGAGGAACACCGGGGAGCTGTTTTTT.

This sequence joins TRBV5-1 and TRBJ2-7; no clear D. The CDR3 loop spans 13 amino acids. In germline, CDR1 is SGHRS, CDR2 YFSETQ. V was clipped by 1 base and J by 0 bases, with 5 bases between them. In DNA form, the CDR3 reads TGCGCCAGCAGCTTGACAGACTCCTACGAGCAGTACTTC. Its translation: CASSLTDSYEQYF.

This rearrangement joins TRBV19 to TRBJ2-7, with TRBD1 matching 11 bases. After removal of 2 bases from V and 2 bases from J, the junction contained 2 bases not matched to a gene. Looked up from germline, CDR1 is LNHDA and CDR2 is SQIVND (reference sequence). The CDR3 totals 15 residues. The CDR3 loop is CASSIWDRGAYEQYF. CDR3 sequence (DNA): TGTGCCAGTAGTATATGGGACAGGGGGGCCTACGAGCAGTACTTC. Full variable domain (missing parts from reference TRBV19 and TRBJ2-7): DGGITQSPKYLFRKEGQNVTLSCEQNLNHDAMYWYRQDPGQGLRLIYYSQIVNDFQKGDIAEGYSVSREKKESFPLTVTSAQKNPTAFYLCASSIWDRGAYEQYFGPGTRLTVT.

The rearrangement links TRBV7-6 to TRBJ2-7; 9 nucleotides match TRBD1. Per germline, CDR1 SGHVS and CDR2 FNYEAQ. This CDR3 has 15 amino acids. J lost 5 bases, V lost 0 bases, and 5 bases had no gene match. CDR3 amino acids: CASSLAGQGRDEQYF. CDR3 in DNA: TGTGCCAGCAGCTTAGCGGGACAGGGTCGCGACGAGCAGTACTTC. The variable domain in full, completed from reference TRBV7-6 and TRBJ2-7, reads GAGVSQSPRYKVTKRGQDVALRCDPISGHVSLYWYRQALGQGPEFLTYFNYEAQQDKSGLPNDRFSAERPEGSISTLTIQRTEQRDSAMYRCASSLAGQGRDEQYFGPGTRLTVT.

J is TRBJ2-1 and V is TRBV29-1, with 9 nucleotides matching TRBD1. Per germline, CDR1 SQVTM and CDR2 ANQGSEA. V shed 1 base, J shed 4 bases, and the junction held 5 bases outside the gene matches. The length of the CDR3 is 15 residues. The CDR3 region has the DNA TGCAGCGTTGAAGTAGAGGGACAGGGTTACAATGAGCAGTTCTTC. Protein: CSVEVEGQGYNEQFF.

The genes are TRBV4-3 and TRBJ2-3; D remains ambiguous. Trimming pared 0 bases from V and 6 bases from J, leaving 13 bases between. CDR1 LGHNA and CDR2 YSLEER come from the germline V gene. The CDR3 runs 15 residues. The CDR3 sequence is CASSQDRANGDTQYF. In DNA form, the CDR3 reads TGCGCCAGCAGCCAAGACCGGGCGAATGGGGATACGCAGTATTTT.

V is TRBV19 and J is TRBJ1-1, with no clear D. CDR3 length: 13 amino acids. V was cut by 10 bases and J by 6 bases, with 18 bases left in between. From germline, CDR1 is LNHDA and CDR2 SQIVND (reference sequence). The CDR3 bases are TGTGCCACCCGCATGTCTGGGTTATCTGAAGCTTTCTTT. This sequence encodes CATRMSGLSEAFF.

As DNA, the CDR3 is TGTGCCAGCAGTTCTCAACTAGCGGGGTCCAACGAGCAGTACTTC. This gives the protein CASSSQLAGSNEQYF. The chain couples TRBV6-5 to TRBJ2-7, with 10 bases matching TRBD2. J was trimmed by 5 bases and V by 4 bases; bases with no gene match: 8. The germline CDR1 and CDR2 sequences are MNHEY and SVGAGI. This CDR3 comprises 15 residues.

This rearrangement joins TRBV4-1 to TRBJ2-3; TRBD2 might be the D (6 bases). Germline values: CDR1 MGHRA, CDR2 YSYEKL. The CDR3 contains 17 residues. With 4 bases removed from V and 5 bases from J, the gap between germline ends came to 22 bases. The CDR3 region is CASSLKLGLANQDTQYF. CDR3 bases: TGCGCCAGCAGCCTTAAACTAGGTCTAGCGAATCAAGATACGCAGTATTTT.

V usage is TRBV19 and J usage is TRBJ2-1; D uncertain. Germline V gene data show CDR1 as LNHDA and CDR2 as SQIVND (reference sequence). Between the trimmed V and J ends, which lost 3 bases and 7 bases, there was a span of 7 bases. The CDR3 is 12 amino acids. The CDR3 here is CASSIGFNEQFF. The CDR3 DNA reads TGTGCCAGTAGTATTGGCTTTAATGAGCAGTTCTTC.

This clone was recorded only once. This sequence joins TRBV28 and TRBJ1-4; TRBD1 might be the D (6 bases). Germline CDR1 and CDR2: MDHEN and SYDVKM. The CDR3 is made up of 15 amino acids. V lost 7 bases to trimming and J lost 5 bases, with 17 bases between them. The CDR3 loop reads CASNAWGRGNEKLFF. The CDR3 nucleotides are TGTGCCAGCAACGCTTGGGGGCGCGGGAATGAAAAACTGTTTTTT.

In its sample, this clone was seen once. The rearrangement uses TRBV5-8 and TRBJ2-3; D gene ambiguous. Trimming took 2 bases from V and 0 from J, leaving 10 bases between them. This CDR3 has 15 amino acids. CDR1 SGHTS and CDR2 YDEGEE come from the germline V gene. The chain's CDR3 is CASSFGGSSTDTQYF. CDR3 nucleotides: TGTGCCAGCAGCTTCGGCGGCTCAAGCACAGATACGCAGTATTTT. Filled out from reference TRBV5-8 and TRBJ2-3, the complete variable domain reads EAGVTQSPTHLIKTRGQQATLRCSPISGHTSVYWYQQALGLGLQFLLWYDEGEERNRGNFPPRFSGRQFPNYSSELNVNALELEDSALYLCASSFGGSSTDTQYFGPGTRLTVL.

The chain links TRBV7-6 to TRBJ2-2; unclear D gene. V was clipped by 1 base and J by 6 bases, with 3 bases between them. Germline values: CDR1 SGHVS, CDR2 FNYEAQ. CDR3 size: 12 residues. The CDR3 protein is CASSLVPGELFF. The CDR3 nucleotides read TGTGCCAGCAGCTTAGTGCCCGGGGAGCTGTTTTTT. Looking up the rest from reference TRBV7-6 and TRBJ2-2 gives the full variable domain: GAGVSQSPRYKVTKRGQDVALRCDPISGHVSLYWYRQALGQGPEFLTYFNYEAQQDKSGLPNDRFSAERPEGSISTLTIQRTEQRDSAMYRCASSLVPGELFFGEGSRLTVL.

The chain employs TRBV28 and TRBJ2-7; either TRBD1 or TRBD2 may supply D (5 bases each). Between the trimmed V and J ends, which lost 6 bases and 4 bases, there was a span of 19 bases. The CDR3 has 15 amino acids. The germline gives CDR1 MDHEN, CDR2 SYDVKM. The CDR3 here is CASSSGTPFIYEQYF. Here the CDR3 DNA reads TGTGCCAGCAGCTCCGGGACCCCCTTCATATACGAGCAGTACTTC.

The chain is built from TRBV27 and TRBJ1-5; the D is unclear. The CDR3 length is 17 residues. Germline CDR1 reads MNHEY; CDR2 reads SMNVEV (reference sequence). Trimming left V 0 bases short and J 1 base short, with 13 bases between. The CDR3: CASSLSPPIGSNQPQHF. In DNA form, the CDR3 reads TGTGCCAGCAGTTTATCGCCCCCAATCGGGAGCAATCAGCCCCAGCATTTT.

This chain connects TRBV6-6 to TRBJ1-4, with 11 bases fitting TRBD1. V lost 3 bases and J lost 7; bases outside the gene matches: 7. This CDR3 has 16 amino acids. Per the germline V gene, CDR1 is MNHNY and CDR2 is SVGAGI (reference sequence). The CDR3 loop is CASSYSPGQGGEKLFF. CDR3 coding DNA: TGTGCCAGCAGTTATTCCCCGGGACAGGGGGGTGAAAAACTGTTTTTT.